This T cell receptor beta chain was found in a study of blood T cell repertoires in COVID-19. Study overall: Sample material is recorded as cDNA or gDNA derived from T cells, B-cell-depleted T cells, or PBMCs.

To note about this clone: Other nucleotide sequences from this sample produce the same CDR3.

Authors' data handling: Estimation of nucleated cell counts was performed using reference gene primer amplification. Using immunoSEQ multiplex PCR, the repertoire was profiled, and TCRdb retains in-frame clones only, with some absent. Clone size and V and J calls were adopted from that table, with D and trimming inferred from the DNA. The data hold over 250,000 clones, with 80% to 95% observed a single time. Clinical history reported by participants formed the basis on which cohorts were assigned. Recovery among Cohort 3 donors was established by two negative PCRs, clearance, or symptom resolution. Source material: PBMCs or T cells enriched from blood (not recorded which). This receptor was taken from a woman in her twenties or thirties who had recovered from COVID-19.

As DNA, the CDR3 is TGTGCCAGCAGTTTATCCGGGGGTAATCAGCCCCAGCATTTT. This gives the protein CASSLSGGNQPQHF. The chain has TRBV27 and TRBJ1-5; possible D gene TRBD1, 5 bases. CDR3 length equals 14 residues. V was pared by 0 bases and J by 4 bases, with 7 bases between. Germline CDR1 is MNHEY and CDR2 is SMNVEV (reference sequence).